The 28 T cell receptor beta chains reported below all come from one sample, sequenced in a study of human T cells and chemical hapten exposure. As to time point: patch test 1, 2 weeks after DPC sensitization. Treatment given: therapeutic diphenylcyclopropenone sensitization with weekly scalp DPC. MiXCR was run by TCRdb on the RACE reads, yielding one entry per CDR3 protein. This sample yields approximately 350,000 distinct CDR3 sequences, of which around 7% are seen a single time; approximately 8% belongs to the top ten. Sample: whole blood, taken in connection with sensitization to the hapten diphenylcyclopropenone (DPC). These receptors were taken from a woman aged 18-29 years with alopecia areata. Some clones in this sample may be carry-over from other donors' samples.

The chain links TRBV6-2 or TRBV6-3 to TRBJ1-4, with D possibly matching TRBD1 (6 bases). This CDR3 region has 14 residues. The germline V and J ends were trimmed by 6 bases and 4 bases, with 12 bases remaining between them. The germline gives CDR1 MNHEY, CDR2 SVGEGT. The CDR3 spells CASSPTGSNEKLFF. CDR3 DNA sequence: TGTGCCAGCAGCCCTACAGGGAGTAATGAAAAACTGTTTTTT.

This clonotype came up a few times. This sequence joins TRBV12-3 or TRBV12-4 and TRBJ1-1; D call uncertain. The CDR3 contains 13 residues. Trimming took 6 bases from V and 3 from J, leaving 11 bases between them. DNA of the CDR3: TGTGCCAGCAGCCCCTTTAGGGACACTGAAGCTTTCTTT. Protein sequence: CASSPFRDTEAFF.

The rearrangement uses TRBV4-3 and TRBJ2-3; 10 bases are shared with TRBD1. The germline gives CDR1 LGHNA, CDR2 YSLEER. Unmatched junction bases numbered 6, after V lost 2 bases and J lost 4 bases. This CDR3 contains 16 residues. In nucleotides, the CDR3 is TGCGCCAGCAGCCAATCGCCGGGACAGGGGTCAGATACGCAGTATTTT. Translation: CASSQSPGQGSDTQYF.

The sample holds a few counts of this clonotype. The V call is TRBV4-1, the J call TRBJ2-2, with D tentatively TRBD1 (6 bases). The V end lost 9 bases, the J end lost 6 bases, and 20 bases lay between the germline ends. In germline, CDR1 is MGHRA, CDR2 YSYEKL. This CDR3 is 15 amino acids long. This CDR3 reads CARDPRRGESGELFF. The CDR3 DNA follows: TGCGCCAGGGACCCCCGCAGGGGTGAATCCGGGGAGCTGTTTTTT.

This clonotype has a count of ten or more. The rearrangement links TRBV14 to TRBJ2-1; 8 bases align to TRBD2. The CDR3 extends over 16 amino acids. Trimming cost V 4 bases and J 8 bases; bases outside gene matches: 13. Germline lookup yields CDR1 SGHDN and CDR2 FVKESK. DNA of the CDR3: TGTGCCAGCAGCCCCCTCGGGCGGGGGGCCTCCCATGAGCAGTTCTTC. Protein: CASSPLGRGASHEQFF. Variable domain in full (rest from reference TRBV14 and TRBJ2-1): EAGVTQFPSHSVIEKGQTVTLRCDPISGHDNLYWYRRVMGKEIKFLLHFVKESKQDESGMPNNRFLAERTGGTYSTLKVQPAELEDSGVYFCASSPLGRGASHEQFFGPGTRLTVL.

This clonotype showed up just a few times. This chain joins TRBV6-5 and TRBJ2-1, with 9 positions matching TRBD2. The CDR3 runs 16 residues. From germline, CDR1 is MNHEY and CDR2 SVGAGI. V was clipped by 0 bases and J by 4 bases; unmatched bases: 4. CDR3 amino acids: CASSYSGGGVYNEQFF. CDR3 DNA: TGTGCCAGCAGTTACTCGGGCGGGGGGGTATACAATGAGCAGTTCTTC.

This clonotype was seen a handful of times. The chain combines TRBV19 with TRBJ1-5, with 7 positions matching TRBD1. CDR1 LNHDA and CDR2 SQIVND come from the germline V gene (reference sequence). CDR3 length: 15 amino acids. V dropped 6 bases and J dropped 6; count of bases not matched to a gene: 11. The DNA of the CDR3 is TGTGCCAGTAGCCGCCGGACAGGCGTAAGTCAGCCCCAGCATTTT. Amino acid sequence: CASSRRTGVSQPQHF.

The chain recombines TRBV12-3 or TRBV12-4 with TRBJ1-2; no clear D gene. Trimming stripped 7 bases from V and 8 bases from J, with 20 bases between. The CDR3 consists of 14 residues. The CDR3 DNA reads as TGTGCCAGCACTCAATGGGAGGAAGGTGGAGGCTACACCTTC. Translating it yields CASTQWEEGGGYTF.

The chain employs TRBV5-1 and TRBJ1-6; 7 bases fit TRBD1. CDR3 size: 15 residues. The trim removed 0 bases at V and 6 bases at J, leaving 3 bases unmatched. Germline loops: CDR1 SGHRS, CDR2 YFSETQ. CDR3 sequence: CASSLGTGSNSPLHF. The DNA of the CDR3 is TGCGCCAGCAGCTTGGGGACAGGTTCTAATTCACCCCTCCACTTT.

CDR3 DNA sequence: TGTGCCAGCAGTTTACAGGGGCTAGGAACCTACGAGCAGTACTTC. Residues: CASSLQGLGTYEQYF. This chain links TRBV27 with TRBJ2-7, with D possibly TRBD1 on 6 matching bases. Germline loops: CDR1 MNHEY, CDR2 SMNVEV (reference sequence). There are 15 residues in the CDR3. The V end was cut by 2 bases, the J end by 2 bases, with 13 bases between.

The rearrangement links TRBV28 to TRBJ1-6, with 7 bases matching TRBD1. The germline V gene encodes CDR1 MDHEN and CDR2 SYDVKM. This CDR3 has 17 amino acids. J lost 7 bases, V lost 1 base, and 10 bases had no gene match. CDR3 sequence (DNA): TGTGCCAGCAGTTTATTTGACGGACAGGTCACAAATTCACCCCTCCACTTT. Translated: CASSLFDGQVTNSPLHF.

This clonotype was recorded at least ten times. CDR3 region: CASARGDSPLHF. The CDR3 DNA follows: TGTGCCAGCGCTCGCGGGGATTCACCCCTCCACTTT. The chain couples TRBV6-5 to TRBJ1-6; D is unresolved. Germline-derived CDR1 and CDR2 are MNHEY and SVGAGI. Trimming removed 8 bases from V and 8 bases from J, with 10 bases in between. The CDR3 consists of 12 residues.

This clonotype was seen repeatedly, ten times or more. The gene calls are TRBV2 and TRBJ2-6, with 7 bases identical to TRBD1. Trimming cost V 5 bases and J 0 bases; bases outside gene matches: 4. From germline, CDR1 is SNHLY and CDR2 FYNNEI. CDR3 length: 16 residues. This chain's CDR3 is CASSSGQFSGANVLTF. CDR3 DNA: TGTGCCAGCAGTTCGGGACAGTTCTCTGGGGCCAACGTCCTGACTTTC.

The chain combines TRBV5-6 with TRBJ2-7; 8 bases agree with TRBD1. With 4 bases clipped from V and 1 base from J, the junction kept 10 bases outside the gene matches. From germline, CDR1 is SGHDT and CDR2 YYEEEE. The CDR3 extends over 16 amino acids. In nucleotides, the CDR3 is TGTGCCAGCAGCAACCCGCAGGGGGCGAATTCCTACGAGCAGTACTTC. Amino acid sequence: CASSNPQGANSYEQYF.

This clonotype was observed many times. This chain uses TRBV6-5 with TRBJ2-3; TRBD2 matches at 8 bases. From germline, CDR1 is MNHEY and CDR2 SVGAGI. The CDR3 runs to 16 residues. Trimming cost V 0 bases and J 3 bases; bases outside gene matches: 5. The CDR3 protein is CASSYSGGGGTDTQYF. CDR3 in DNA: TGTGCCAGCAGTTACTCCGGAGGCGGGGGGACAGATACGCAGTATTTT.

This clonotype showed up many times. The chain employs TRBV7-2 and TRBJ2-4; D is perhaps TRBD2 (5 bases). The length of the CDR3 is 14 residues. CDR1 is SGHTA and CDR2 is FQGNSA in the germline V gene. With 1 base removed from V and 8 bases from J, the gap between germline ends came to 12 bases. The chain's CDR3 is CASSLGGERDIQYF. CDR3 nucleotide sequence: TGTGCCAGCAGCTTAGGTGGGGAGAGGGACATTCAGTACTTC. Variable domain in full (rest from reference TRBV7-2 and TRBJ2-4): GAGVSQSPSNKVTEKGKDVELRCDPISGHTALYWYRQSLGQGLEFLIYFQGNSAPDKSGLPSDRFSAERTGGSVSTLTIQRTQQEDSAVYLCASSLGGERDIQYFGAGTRLSVL.

This clonotype was detected a few times. V is TRBV6-2 or TRBV6-3 and J is TRBJ2-1; possible D gene TRBD2, 6 bases. The CDR3 sequence is 14 residues long. Between the trimmed V and J ends, which lost 6 bases and 7 bases, there was a span of 16 bases. Germline assignment: CDR1 MNHEY and CDR2 SVGEGT. DNA for the CDR3: TGTGCCAGCAGACCCCGACTAGTTAAAAATGAGCAGTTCTTC. This sequence encodes CASRPRLVKNEQFF.

The chain couples TRBV9 to TRBJ2-3; no reliable D call. From germline, CDR1 is SGDLS and CDR2 YYNGEE. The CDR3 contains 15 residues. Trimming shortened V by 4 bases and J by 0 bases, and 12 bases separated the two germline ends. The DNA for the CDR3 is TGTGCCAGCAGCCCCGCCGTGAGTAGCACAGATACGCAGTATTTT. This sequence encodes CASSPAVSSTDTQYF.

This clonotype has a count of ten or more. The chain links TRBV4-3 to TRBJ2-6; 7 positions agree with TRBD2. Germline V CDR1 and CDR2: LGHNA, YSLEER. The CDR3 contains 17 residues. Trimming took 0 bases from V and 4 from J; bases not matched to a gene: 6. The CDR3, as DNA: TGCGCCAGCAGCCAAGATGCCCGAGCGGGGGGGGCCAACGTCCTGACTTTC. As protein: CASSQDARAGGANVLTF.

The CDR3 nucleotides are TGTGCCAGCAGCGCATTAGCGGGGGCGCGCACAGATACGCAGTATTTT. Translation gives CASSALAGARTDTQYF. This chain links TRBV9 with TRBJ2-3; 9 nucleotides agree with TRBD2. Trimming removed 3 bases from V and 1 base from J; junction bases left unmatched: 6. Germline V gene sequence: CDR1 SGDLS, CDR2 YYNGEE. This CDR3 contains 16 residues.

About this clonotype itself: A much larger clone differs from this one at a single base, so this may be a read error. The J gene is TRBJ2-7, the V gene TRBV3-1, with 8 bases aligning to TRBD1. The CDR3 is made up of 14 amino acids. V lost 3 bases to trimming and J lost 5 bases; unmatched junction nucleotides: 6. Germline CDR1 reads LGHDT; CDR2 reads YNNKEL (reference sequence). The DNA of the CDR3 is TGTGCCAGCAGCCATCTGGACAGGGCCCACGAGCAGTACTTC. As protein: CASSHLDRAHEQYF.

In its sample, this clonotype was seen a few times. V is TRBV4-1 and J is TRBJ1-4; 7 positions agree with TRBD1. The CDR3 has 16 residues. Germline V gene data show CDR1 as MGHRA and CDR2 as YSYEKL. V was pared by 3 bases and J by 0 bases, with 4 bases of the junction left unmatched. The CDR3 DNA reads as TGCGCCAGCAGCCAGGGAGACAGGGCAACTAATGAAAAACTGTTTTTT. Translated, it gives CASSQGDRATNEKLFF.

The rearrangement links TRBV2 to TRBJ2-5; 7 nucleotides match TRBD2. This CDR3 comprises 16 residues. The germline V gene has CDR1 SNHLY and CDR2 FYNNEI. V lost 3 bases and J lost 1; bases outside the gene matches: 8. The CDR3 region is CASSERGSTFQETQYF. The CDR3 bases are TGTGCCAGCAGTGAGCGGGGGTCCACTTTCCAAGAGACCCAGTACTTC.

This clonotype came up a few times. This chain connects TRBV25-1 to TRBJ1-4, with D possibly matching TRBD1 (6 bases). The CDR3 contains 15 residues. The V end was cut by 3 bases, the J end by 11 bases, with 19 bases between. From germline, CDR1 is MGHDK and CDR2 SYGVNS. CDR3 amino acids: CASSDLTTPTGKLFF. CDR3 coding DNA: TGTGCCAGCAGTGACCTCACAACACCCACAGGGAAACTGTTTTTT.

V gene TRBV4-3 combines with J gene TRBJ2-1; 7 bases are shared with TRBD1. This CDR3 region has 16 residues. V lost 0 bases, J lost 2 bases, and 4 bases stayed unmatched. The germline CDR1 and CDR2 sequences are LGHNA and YSLEER. CDR3 nucleotides: TGCGCCAGCAGCCAAGATTACCAGGGGGCCTACAATGAGCAGTTCTTC. It is translated as CASSQDYQGAYNEQFF.

This clonotype turned up a few times. The chain carries TRBV9 and TRBJ1-1, with D possibly TRBD1 on 5 matching bases. The CDR3 has 14 amino acids. Trimming took 4 bases from V and 1 from J, leaving 11 bases between them. Germline lookup yields CDR1 SGDLS and CDR2 YYNGEE. The CDR3, as DNA: TGTGCCAGCAGCTGGGGGACGGGGAACACTGAAGCTTTCTTT. This codes for CASSWGTGNTEAFF.

The V call is TRBV25-1, the J call TRBJ1-1, with D unclear. CDR3 length equals 11 residues. V was cut by 3 bases and J by 7 bases, with 6 bases left in between. CDR1 and CDR2 (germline): MGHDK, SYGVNS. This chain's CDR3 is CASSEASEAFF. The CDR3 bases are TGTGCCAGCAGTGAGGCTAGTGAAGCTTTCTTT.

This clonotype was detected a few times. The rearrangement joins TRBV6-2 or TRBV6-3 to TRBJ2-3; TRBD1 is a possible D gene (6 bases). CDR3 length: 16 residues. V lost 2 bases and J 0 bases, leaving 12 bases between the germline ends. Germline V gives CDR1 MNHEY, CDR2 SVGEGT. DNA of the CDR3: TGTGCCAGCAGTTACGGGGGCCAGGCTAGCACAGATACGCAGTATTTT. This sequence encodes CASSYGGQASTDTQYF.